This T cell receptor (beta chain) was retrieved from a study of blood T cell repertoires in COVID-19. Per germline, CDR1 LNHDA and CDR2 SQIVND (reference sequence). This CDR3 has 17 amino acids. Trimming removed 4 bases from V and 0 bases from J, with 16 bases in between. This clone was observed once. This table comes from immunoSEQ multiplex PCR, and its TCRdb copy is limited to in-frame clones, with some not included. The table records 200,000 to 250,000 clones, approximately 83% of them present only once. The genes are TRBV19 and TRBJ2-1; D may be TRBD1 (6 bases). Specimen: peripheral blood. The origin of this receptor is a woman under 40 who had recovered from COVID-19. CDR3 in DNA: TGTGCCAGTAGTACCCAGCCTGGACAGAGCTCCTACAATGAGCAGTTCTTC. Its protein product is CASSTQPGQSSYNEQFF.